The 24 T cell receptor beta chains below were found in one sample sequenced in a study of control samples from healthy donors and cancer patients (dated by TCRdb to 2018 to 2020). The library came from the immunoSEQ multiplex PCR assay. In TCRdb, the immuneACCESS table is reduced to in-frame sequences with V and J assigned. These tables do not hold every clone; where another copy was compared, an unresolved V gene accounts for under half, and the others remain unexplained. Here the sample has under 200,000 clones; around 88% occur a single time. Around 5% of the sample goes to the ten largest clones. Sequencing used blood. Every receptor here comes from a woman in her twenties or thirties in good health.

The chain uses TRBV27 and TRBJ1-2; D gene unclear. The germline V and J ends were trimmed by 5 bases and 5 bases, with 15 bases remaining between them. The CDR3 spans 14 residues. Germline V gene sequence: CDR1 MNHEY, CDR2 SMNVEV (reference sequence). The CDR3, as DNA: TGTGCCAGCAGTCCATGGGCCAGAGGGTATGGCTACACCTTC. It yields the protein CASSPWARGYGYTF.

The V and J genes are TRBV20-1 and TRBJ2-3; TRBD2 matches at 9 bases. This CDR3 spans 15 amino acids. CDR1 is DFQATT and CDR2 is SNEGSKA in the germline V gene (reference sequence). The trim removed 3 bases at V and 11 bases at J, leaving 15 bases unmatched. The CDR3 reads CSASWGPSGVLGQYF. In DNA, the CDR3 is TGCAGTGCTAGTTGGGGTCCTAGCGGGGTTCTGGGGCAGTATTTT.

The chain joins TRBV14 to TRBJ1-6, with TRBD1 identical over 7 bases. Germline V gives CDR1 SGHDN, CDR2 FVKESK. Trimming took 0 bases from V and 0 from J; bases not matched to a gene: 2. The CDR3 sequence is 17 residues long. The CDR3 region is CASSQDRDSSYNSPLHF. The CDR3 nucleotides are TGTGCCAGCAGCCAAGATAGGGACAGCTCCTATAATTCACCCCTCCACTTT.

V and J are TRBV7-2 and TRBJ2-3; D is undetermined. CDR1 is SGHTA and CDR2 is FQGNSA in the germline V gene. V dropped 1 base and J dropped 6 bases, with 20 bases sitting between them. This CDR3 is built from 17 residues. The CDR3 nucleotides are TGTGCCAGCAGCTTAGAGTCCCACGGACCGTCGCCCGATACGCAGTATTTT. Protein: CASSLESHGPSPDTQYF.

This clone was seen a few times. The J gene is TRBJ1-1, the V gene TRBV18; TRBD1 matches 10 bases. Germline CDR1 and CDR2: KGHSH and LQKENI. J lost 11 bases, V lost 4 bases, and 16 bases had no gene match. This CDR3 has 16 residues. This chain's CDR3 is CASSLQSAGQGEWAFF. The DNA for the CDR3 is TGTGCCAGCTCACTCCAATCCGCTGGACAGGGGGAATGGGCTTTCTTT.

This clone appeared many times. The chain uses TRBV3-1 (or the pseudogene TRBV3-2) and TRBJ2-2; 15 bases fit TRBD2. The V and J ends lost 6 bases and 8 bases, in that order; junction bases with no gene match: 7. This CDR3 comprises 16 residues. CDR1 and CDR2 (germline): LGHDT, YNNKEL (reference sequence). This chain's CDR3 is CASRQGLAGGSGELFF. The CDR3 bases are TGTGCCAGCAGGCAGGGACTAGCGGGAGGAAGTGGGGAGCTGTTTTTT.

This clone was found once. The chain is built from TRBV28 and TRBJ1-4; D may be TRBD1 (6 bases). CDR3 length: 14 residues. Deletions cut 11 bases from V and 8 bases from J, with 21 bases between. Germline lookup yields CDR1 MDHEN and CDR2 SYDVKM. CDR3 residues: CALGGQGGREKLFF. The DNA of the CDR3 is TGTGCCCTCGGGGGGCAGGGCGGTCGGGAAAAACTGTTTTTT.

For this clone: Other DNA variants within this sample encode the same CDR3. The J gene is TRBJ2-1, the V gene TRBV12-3 or TRBV12-4, with D unresolved. CDR3 size: 12 residues. Between the trimmed V and J ends, which lost 6 bases and 6 bases, there was a span of 9 bases. CDR3 region: CASSPGSNEQFF. As DNA, the CDR3 is TGTGCCAGCAGCCCCGGTAGCAATGAGCAGTTCTTC.

This clone was seen just once. The CDR3 sequence: CASSSSRTGVIQETQYF. The CDR3 DNA is TGTGCCAGCAGCTCGAGCCGGACAGGGGTGATACAAGAGACCCAGTACTTC. The rearrangement joins TRBV5-4 to TRBJ2-5; 9 bases are shared with TRBD1. Germline CDR1 is SGHNT and CDR2 is YYREEE (reference sequence). CDR3 length equals 17 residues. Germline trimming cut 3 bases from V and 2 bases from J; bases unmatched to any gene: 11.

The chain links TRBV6-6 to TRBJ2-2, with 7 bases aligning to TRBD2. CDR3 length: 16 amino acids. The V gene's germline CDR1 is MNHNY and CDR2 SVGAGI (reference sequence). V lost 5 bases, J lost 0 bases, and 6 bases stayed unmatched. The CDR3 DNA reads as TGTGCCAGCAGTCGAAGCGGGGCCACGAACACCGGGGAGCTGTTTTTT. Its translation: CASSRSGATNTGELFF.

In its sample, this clone was seen a few times. The J gene is TRBJ2-1, the V gene TRBV30; perhaps TRBD2 as D (7 bases). V shed 5 bases and J shed 6 bases, with 17 bases lying between them. Germline loops: CDR1 GTSNPN, CDR2 SVGIG (reference sequence). The CDR3 runs to 14 residues. CDR3 in amino acids: CAWEGGAWSNEQFF. The DNA for the CDR3 is TGTGCCTGGGAGGGGGGGGCGTGGTCCAATGAGCAGTTCTTC.

The chain combines TRBV7-9 with TRBJ2-2; 8 positions agree with TRBD1. From germline, CDR1 is SEHNR and CDR2 FQNEAQ (reference sequence). The CDR3 spans 15 residues. The J segment lost 1 base and the V segment lost 3 bases, leaving 1 base of the junction unmatched. The DNA of the CDR3 is TGTGCCAGCAGCTTCGGACAGGGGAACACCGGGGAGCTGTTTTTT. Protein product: CASSFGQGNTGELFF.

V gene TRBV29-1 combines with J gene TRBJ2-2, with D unclear. Trimming shortened V by 7 bases and J by 0 bases, and 9 bases separated the two germline ends. Germline V gene lookup returns CDR1 SQVTM and CDR2 ANQGSEA. This CDR3 has 13 amino acids. The CDR3 here is CSAHHTNTGELFF. In DNA, the CDR3 is TGCAGCGCACACCATACGAACACCGGGGAGCTGTTTTTT.

V is TRBV6-6 and J is TRBJ1-2; 9 bases fit TRBD1. V lost 5 bases to trimming and J lost 6 bases; unmatched junction nucleotides: 16. This CDR3 has 17 amino acids. The germline CDR1 and CDR2 sequences are MNHNY and SVGAGI (reference sequence). The CDR3, as DNA: TGTGCCAGCAGTCGCTTAAGACCGGGACAGGGAGGGAATGGCTACACCTTC. Protein sequence: CASSRLRPGQGGNGYTF.

This rearrangement joins TRBV28 to TRBJ2-1; 10 nucleotides agree with TRBD2. The CDR3 is made up of 15 amino acids. V shed 2 bases and J 10 bases; nucleotides not matched to a gene: 8. Germline CDR1 is MDHEN and CDR2 is SYDVKM. The CDR3 protein is CASSLRLAGVGEQFF. CDR3 DNA: TGTGCCAGCAGTTTACGGCTAGCGGGAGTAGGAGAGCAGTTCTTC.

This chain uses TRBV18 with TRBJ1-2, with D uncertain. Trimming stripped 2 bases from V and 3 bases from J, with 16 bases between. The CDR3 is 16 amino acids. The germline gives CDR1 KGHSH, CDR2 LQKENI. In nucleotides, the CDR3 is TGTGCCAGCTCACCATTCGGGCCCCGGGCTGACTATGGCTACACCTTC. This translates into CASSPFGPRADYGYTF.

In regard to this clone: This sequence may be a read error, since a much larger clone differs from it by one base. The chain uses TRBV28 and TRBJ1-6; D is unclear. The CDR3 length is 12 residues. CDR1 and CDR2 from the germline V gene are MDHEN and SYDVKM. V was pared by 3 bases and J by 7 bases, with 4 bases between. The CDR3 protein is CASSFGNSPLHF. As DNA, the CDR3 is TGTGCCAGCAGTTTCGGGAATTCACCCCTCCACTTT.

The rearrangement links TRBV6-4 to TRBJ1-6, with 8 bases identical to TRBD1. V dropped 10 bases and J dropped 0; count of bases not matched to a gene: 20. The CDR3 loop spans 20 amino acids. Germline V lookup: CDR1 MRHNA, CDR2 SNTAGT. CDR3 DNA: TGTGCCAAACCCAGGACCATGCTCCCAGGGGGCTACTCCTATAATTCACCCCTCCACTTT. It codes for CAKPRTMLPGGYSYNSPLHF.

Worth noting for this clone: The junction departs from germline at one end; a sequencing error may be responsible. The sample carries other DNA sequences with the same CDR3. The chain employs TRBV15 and TRBJ2-5; possibly TRBD2 for D (6 bases). CDR1 LNHNV and CDR2 YYDKDF come from the germline V gene (reference sequence). The CDR3 totals 16 residues. CDR3 amino acids: CATSRSMAPGEETQYF. In DNA form, the CDR3 reads TGTGCCACCAGCAGATCTATGGCCCCGGGAGAAGAGACTCAGTACTTC.

The rearrangement uses TRBV28 and TRBJ1-4; no reliable D call. CDR3 length: 13 amino acids. Germline V gives CDR1 MDHEN, CDR2 SYDVKM. Trimming pared 1 base from V and 11 bases from J, leaving 11 bases between. This chain's CDR3 is CASSLLRVPKLFF. The CDR3 bases are TGTGCCAGCAGTTTATTGAGGGTACCGAAACTGTTTTTT.

The chain links TRBV28 to TRBJ1-5; D ambiguous. V shed 2 bases and J shed 0 bases, with 8 bases lying between them. CDR1 is MDHEN and CDR2 is SYDVKM in the germline V gene. The CDR3 is 15 residues long. In nucleotides, the CDR3 is TGTGCCAGCAGTTTACCGGTTTTTAGCAATCAGCCCCAGCATTTT. It yields the protein CASSLPVFSNQPQHF.

J is TRBJ2-2 and V is TRBV5-8; D gene uncertain. The CDR3 length is 14 residues. Per the germline V gene, CDR1 is SGHTS and CDR2 is YDEGEE. V lost 0 bases to trimming and J lost 1 base, with 4 bases between them. The CDR3 DNA reads TGTGCCAGCAGCTTGGTGGGGAACACCGGGGAGCTGTTTTTT. Its protein is CASSLVGNTGELFF.

The V call is TRBV4-1, the J call TRBJ1-2, with 7 bases identical to TRBD1. V shed 0 bases and J 3 bases; nucleotides not matched to a gene: 1. This CDR3 has 14 amino acids. Per germline, CDR1 MGHRA and CDR2 YSYEKL. This chain's CDR3 is CASSQDQGDYGYTF. CDR3 nucleotides: TGCGCCAGCAGCCAAGATCAGGGGGACTATGGCTACACCTTC.

This clone was observed a single time. The chain uses TRBV29-1 and TRBJ1-2; the D is unclear. This CDR3 comprises 13 residues. Germline CDR1 and CDR2: SQVTM and ANQGSEA. Trimming cost V 1 base and J 4 bases, with 10 bases left between them. The DNA of the CDR3 is TGCAGCGTTGAAGGGGGTGGCCTCTATGGCTACACCTTC. It codes for CSVEGGGLYGYTF.